This T cell receptor beta chain was recorded in a study of post-analysis software for immune sequencing data. Overall study: As for disease course, relapsing-remitting, secondary progressive and progressive-relapsing multiple sclerosis were all included. Overall study results and limits: Same-batch preparations were strongly co-clustered by F measure. Compared with controls, patients showed significantly lower normalized Chao1 diversity. TRBV segments more frequent in patients than in controls numbered five and included TRBV5-6, TRBV5-1 and TRBV20-1.

A note on this clonotype: Its antigen is not known.

Built from TCR beta cDNA, the libraries had unique molecular identifiers in them. Input populations of about 0.9 to 10 million T cells gave rise to about 480,000 cDNA molecules. One entry per CDR3 protein, called by TCRdb with MiXCR from the PCR reads. Of about 760,000 distinct CDR3 sequences in the sample, 30% were seen once. The CDR3 has 18 residues. J gave up 3 bases and V 3 bases, and 14 bases lay outside the gene matches. Germline CDR1 and CDR2: DFQATT and SNEGSKA (reference sequence). This receptor was obtained from a girl aged 5-17 years with multiple sclerosis. The genes are TRBV20-1 and TRBJ2-1; 10 nucleotides line up with TRBD2. Sequenced material: blood. Here the CDR3 DNA reads TGCAGTGCTAGGTCTCTAGCGGGAGTTACCCCGAACTACAATGAGCAGTTCTTC. The encoded protein is CSARSLAGVTPNYNEQFF.